This T cell receptor beta chain was profiled in a study of control samples from healthy donors and cancer patients. With 5 bases removed from V and 1 base from J, the gap between germline ends came to 13 bases. The CDR3 is 16 amino acids. CDR1 is SGHNT and CDR2 is YYREEE in the germline V gene (reference sequence). Method: immunoSEQ multiplex PCR; TCRdb's copy keeps in-frame clones and lacks some. Counted here are around 94,000 clones, around 90% occurring once; the ten biggest clones make up roughly 2.5%. J is TRBJ1-6 and V is TRBV5-4, with D possibly being TRBD1 (5 bases). Specimen: blood. The sequence was collected from a woman aged 18-29 years in good health. Here the CDR3 reads CASRPQGVSYNSPLHF. The DNA for the CDR3 is TGTGCCAGCAGACCGCAGGGAGTATCCTATAATTCACCCCTCCACTTT. The full variable domain, in which reference TRBV5-4 and TRBJ1-6 provide the parts outside the CDR3, is ETGVTQSPTHLIKTRGQQVTLRCSSQSGHNTVSWYQQALGQGPQFIFQYYREEENGRGNFPPRFSGLQFPNYSSELNVNALELDDSALYLCASRPQGVSYNSPLHFGNGTRLTVT.